What follows is one T cell receptor beta chain and its context. This clone's antigen is unknown. No much larger clonotype is one base removed from it; base qualities were not supplied. Systemically healthy Caucasian individuals from Russia, over 30 in total and aged about 6 to 90 years, were included as donors. Each donor gave about 11 milliliters of peripheral blood, drawn into EDTA-treated Vacutainer tubes. PBMCs were isolated by Ficoll-Paque density-gradient centrifugation, with at least 6 million obtained per sample. Total RNA was extracted from PBMCs with Trizol reagent, with at least 5 micrograms obtained per sample. For every donor, an aliquot of PBMCs went through flow cytometry to measure the percentages of naive CD45RAhigh/CD27high T cells. These data belong to a study of blood T cells in healthy people across ages (dated by TCRdb to about 2015). As for the study more broadly: In model experiments, template switching captured about one uniquely barcoded TCR beta cDNA molecule for every two T cells. To avoid experimental bias, donors of different ages were randomly spread across the sequencing lanes. Using the same blood draw, the study looked at two additional independent replicas of 1 million unique cDNA reads for two donors, one aged 18 to 30 and the other aged 80 or older. The donors were split into four age groups: young (average about 15 years), middle-aged (39), aged (62) and long-lived (about 82). The study measured age-related changes in TCR beta repertoire diversity using deep sequencing normalized with unique cDNA molecular identifiers. The investigation overall reported the following: As age increased, observed TCR beta diversity per million T cells dropped in a roughly linear way, and a significant reduction was already evident by age about 40. Estimates of total diversity based on one million sequenced T cells were regarded as lower bounds and as underestimates. Since profiling was done on bulk unsorted PBMCs, naive and antigen-experienced compartments could not be conclusively compared. A strong correlation was found between observed TCR beta diversity and the percentage of naive T cells measured by flow cytometry. Compared with the aged group, more naive CD4+ T cells, fewer expanded clones and increased TCR diversity were shown by the long-lived group, suggesting age selection. The CMV infection status of donors was not known, potentially confounding age-related changes in expanded clonotypes.

Libraries were made using 5' RACE. TCRdb shows the sequencer as Illumina HiSeq 2500. A second 7 to 11 cycle PCR used a sample-barcoded 5' primer and a J-beta primer mix. A template-switch 5' adaptor carrying 12 random nucleotides introduced a unique molecular identifier onto each TCR beta cDNA molecule. Each sample yielded at least 2.5 million CDR3-containing paired-end reads. All of the RNA was converted into first-strand cDNA using the Mint cDNA synthesis kit, with a TRBC-specific oligonucleotide serving as the primer. All cDNA was treated with uracil-DNA glycosylase and then went through a first 18-cycle PCR with the universal primers M1SS and BC2_uni_R. In the original analysis: Normalization of each sample was performed by random selection of 1 million high-quality reads, each carrying a distinct molecular identifier. Instead of being binned into consensus sequences, reads with shared molecular identifiers were discarded. MiTCR, run with a Q25 quality threshold and the strictest error-elimination algorithm, handled CDR3 identification, clonotype clustering and error correction. A nonparametric unseen species model using Euler transformation provided a lower-bound estimate of total TCR beta diversity. Using fastp at Q25 and MiXCR, TCRdb reprocessed the public reads and kept productive beta chains. Rows with a matching CDR3 protein are joined into one entry that keeps the most common DNA and genes. TCRdb's processing, not the authors', yielded these V and J calls. Counted in this sample were about 670,000 distinct CDR3 sequences; 40% to 50% of them appeared once. About 32% of the sample goes to the ten largest clones.

The clonotype was recovered from a man older than 75 in good health. Sequenced: blood.

The DNA is as follows: TGTGCCATCGGTTCTGGTCGGCGCAATCAGCCCCAGCATTTT. Its product reads: CAIGSGRRNQPQHF. Recombination joined TRBV10-3 with TRBJ1-5; no D segment can be confidently identified. The CDR3 numbers 14 residues from cysteine through phenylalanine. Only the CDR3 portion is preserved as DNA: 42 bases, with reading frame beginning at the first base. The junction shows trimming of 8 bases on V and 2 bases on J, plus 13 bases between the germline ends. CDR1 is given as ENHRY and CDR2 as SYGVKD, both from the germline V gene.